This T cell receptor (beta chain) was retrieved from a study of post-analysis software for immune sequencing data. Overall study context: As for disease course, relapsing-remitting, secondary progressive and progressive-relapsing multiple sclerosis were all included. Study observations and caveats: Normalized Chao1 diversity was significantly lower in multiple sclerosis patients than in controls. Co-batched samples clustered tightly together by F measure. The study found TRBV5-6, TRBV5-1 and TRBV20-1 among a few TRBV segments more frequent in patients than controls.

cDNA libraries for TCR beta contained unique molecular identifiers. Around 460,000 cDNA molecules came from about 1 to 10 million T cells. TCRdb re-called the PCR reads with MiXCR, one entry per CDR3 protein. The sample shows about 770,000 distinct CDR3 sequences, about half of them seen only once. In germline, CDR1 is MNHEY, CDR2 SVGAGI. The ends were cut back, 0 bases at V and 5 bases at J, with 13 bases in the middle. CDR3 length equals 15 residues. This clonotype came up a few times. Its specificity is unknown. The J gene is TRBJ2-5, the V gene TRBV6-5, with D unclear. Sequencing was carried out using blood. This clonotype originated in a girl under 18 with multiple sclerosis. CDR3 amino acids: CASSYSGPSWETQYF. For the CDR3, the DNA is TGTGCCAGCAGTTACTCGGGTCCTAGTTGGGAGACCCAGTACTTC.